Described below is a single T cell receptor (beta chain) sequence and its context. Antigen unknown. Some clones are missing from TCRdb's copy, which holds only in-frame ones; the method was immunoSEQ multiplex PCR. Seen here are tens of thousands of clones, around 68% observed once, and the top ten hold 6.5% to 9.5%. The CDR3 is made up of 15 amino acids. V dropped 5 bases and J dropped 5; count of bases not matched to a gene: 4. Germline assignment: CDR1 SGHAT and CDR2 FQNNGV. This sample is drawn from a study of radiotherapy plus CTLA-4 blockade in lung cancer. Overall study findings and caveats: Increased serum interferon-beta after radiation also reportedly predicted response strongly.

This specimen consisted of peripheral blood, obtained from a patient treated with radiotherapy plus ipilimumab. The TCR originated in a human donor with non-small cell lung cancer whose response to radiotherapy plus ipilimumab could not be evaluated. V and J are TRBV11-2 and TRBJ2-2, with 11 bases identical to TRBD2. Here the CDR3 DNA reads TGTGCCAGCAGCGAACTAGCGGGAGAAACCGGGGAGCTGTTTTTT. Protein sequence: CASSELAGETGELFF.